These T cell receptor beta chains were read from a single sample in a study of control samples from healthy donors and cancer patients. The repertoire was sequenced with immunoSEQ multiplex PCR; TCRdb's copy has only in-frame clones and lacks some. The profile shows about 94,000 clones, about nine tenths of them singletons. The sequencing input was blood. The receptors come from a woman under 30 in good health. The CDR3 runs from the conserved cysteine through the conserved F or W. The D gene is left open where the match is weak. Not every row has a clone size; where given, it reads once, few, many or a size class.

clone_size	d_call	v_call	j_call	cdr3_aa	cdr3_nt
-	-	TRBV12-3/TRBV12-4	TRBJ1-2	CASSRGSNYGYTF	TGTGCCAGCAGCCGGGGTTCAAACTATGGCTACACCTTC
-	-	TRBV7-9	TRBJ1-2	CASSLAAYYGYTF	TGTGCCAGCAGCTTAGCAGCCTACTATGGCTACACCTTC
-	-	TRBV19	TRBJ1-5	CASTGSHQPQHF	TGTGCCAGTACGGGAAGTCATCAGCCCCAGCATTTT
-	-	TRBV1	TRBJ2-7	CTSSPRCLAGLYEQYF	TGCACCAGCAGCCCAAGGTGTCTAGCGGGACTTTACGAGCAGTACTTC
-	-	TRBV9	TRBJ1-1	CASSVTGGGGPEAFF	TGTGCCAGCAGCGTAACGGGGGGCGGAGGCCCTGAAGCTTTCTTT
-	-	TRBV5-6	TRBJ1-1	CASSLYGTSVAFF	TGTGCCAGCAGCTTGTATGGAACTTCGGTTGCTTTCTTT
-	TRBD1	TRBV9	TRBJ1-2	CASSGSGGEDYGYTF	TGTGCCAGCAGCGGGTCAGGGGGCGAGGACTATGGCTACACCTTC
-	-	TRBV7-2	TRBJ2-2	CASSLGRGTGELFF	TGTGCCAGCAGCTTAGGACGGGGAACCGGGGAGCTGTTTTTT
-	-	TRBV6-5	TRBJ1-1	CASRRDGYKAFF	TGTGCCAGCAGGAGAGACGGGTACAAAGCTTTCTTT
-	-	TRBV19	TRBJ1-2	CASSQRGDYGYTF	TGTGCCAGTAGCCAAAGGGGGGACTATGGCTACACCTTC
few	-	TRBV11-2	TRBJ1-6	CASNGASVTSPLHF	TGTGCCAGCAATGGGGCTTCGGTTACTTCACCCCTCCACTTT
-	TRBD2	TRBV12-3/TRBV12-4	TRBJ2-1	CASTWGGIDEQFF	TGTGCCAGCACTTGGGGGGGTATAGATGAGCAGTTCTTC
-	-	TRBV9	TRBJ1-6	CASSVTESSYNSPLHF	TGTGCCAGCAGCGTAACAGAGAGCTCCTATAATTCACCCCTCCACTTT
-	-	TRBV7-9	TRBJ2-7	CASSVTPRANEQYF	TGTGCCAGCAGCGTAACACCCAGGGCCAACGAGCAGTACTTC
-	TRBD2	TRBV7-9	TRBJ2-1	CASSTPGLAINEQFF	TGTGCCAGCAGCACACCGGGACTAGCGATAAATGAGCAGTTCTTC
-	TRBD1	TRBV7-2	TRBJ2-1	CASSLSGTGGNEQFF	TGTGCCAGCAGCTTATCGGGGACAGGGGGTAATGAGCAGTTCTTC
-	-	TRBV9	TRBJ1-2	CASSPHPGPATYGYTF	TGTGCCAGCAGCCCCCACCCGGGACCCGCGACCTATGGCTACACCTTC
-	-	TRBV5-1	TRBJ1-1	CASSFTGWDTEAFF	TGCGCCAGCAGCTTTACAGGGTGGGACACTGAAGCTTTCTTT
-	-	TRBV6-2/TRBV6-3	TRBJ1-1	CASSYSGGGKTEAFF	TGTGCCAGCAGTTACTCAGGGGGAGGGAAAACTGAAGCTTTCTTT
-	-	TRBV12-3/TRBV12-4	TRBJ1-2	CASSSGPRYTF	TGTGCCAGCAGTTCAGGACCCCGCTACACCTTC
-	TRBD1	TRBV2	TRBJ1-2	CASHRARDRYHGYTF	TGTGCCAGTCATAGAGCACGGGACAGGTACCATGGCTACACCTTC
-	-	TRBV27	TRBJ1-4	CASKGSEGHFNEKLFF	TGTGCCAGCAAGGGCTCCGAGGGACACTTTAATGAAAAACTGTTTTTT
-	TRBD1	TRBV27	TRBJ2-7	CASRDRDAWEQYF	TGTGCCAGCCGGGACAGGGATGCGTGGGAGCAGTACTTC
-	-	TRBV21-1	TRBJ2-7	CASSKPGQGFYEQYF	TGTGCCAGCAGCAAACCGGGACAGGGATTCTACGAGCAGTACTTC
-	TRBD1	TRBV24-1	TRBJ2-3	CAVETGGTDTQYF	TGTGCCGTAGAGACAGGGGGCACAGATACGCAGTATTTT
once	-	TRBV9	TRBJ2-7	CASSEGPRQVEQYF	TGTGCCAGCAGCGAGGGACCGCGTCAGGTCGAGCAGTACTTC
-	TRBD2	TRBV27	TRBJ2-1	CASSLTSGIYFEQFF	TGTGCCAGCAGTTTAACTAGCGGCATCTATTTCGAGCAGTTCTTC
-	-	TRBV5-4	TRBJ1-2	CASSEDTSYGYTF	TGTGCCAGCAGCGAGGACACTTCATATGGCTACACCTTC
-	-	TRBV12-3/TRBV12-4	TRBJ1-1	CASSLMSNTEAFF	TGTGCCAGCAGCCTCATGTCCAACACTGAAGCTTTCTTT
-	TRBD1	TRBV7-9	TRBJ1-2	CASSSQGAGYGYTF	TGTGCCAGCAGCTCACAGGGGGCTGGCTATGGCTACACCTTC
-	-	TRBV24-1	TRBJ1-5	CATSDITGFNQPQHF	TGTGCCACCAGTGACATAACAGGGTTCAATCAGCCCCAGCATTTT
-	-	TRBV7-8	TRBJ1-1	CASSYTGTNTEAFF	TGTGCCAGCAGCTATACCGGGACTAACACTGAAGCTTTCTTT
once	-	TRBV14	TRBJ1-1	CASSQSRGTEAFF	TGTGCCAGCAGCCAATCCAGGGGCACTGAAGCTTTCTTT
-	-	TRBV7-9	TRBJ1-1	CASSPGTIAEAFF	TGTGCCAGCAGCCCCGGAACAATCGCTGAAGCTTTCTTT
-	-	TRBV3-1/TRBV3-2	TRBJ1-2	CASSPWIGGSLTTYGYTF	TGTGCCAGCAGCCCTTGGATTGGGGGCAGCCTAACCACCTATGGCTACACCTTC